This T cell receptor beta chain was identified during a study of beta chain features in type 1 diabetes. Findings and limits, study-wide: Shorter TCRB CDR3s, moderately but significantly so, were found in Type 1 diabetes patients in all four CD4+ subsets.

Germline CDR1 SEHNR, CDR2 FQNEAQ (reference sequence). The V end lost 1 base, the J end lost 5 bases, and 8 bases lay between the germline ends. This CDR3 is built from 13 residues. Expressed TCRB transcripts were sequenced because the entire RNA isolate underwent reverse transcription. The assay was immunoSEQ multiplex PCR, and TCRdb's table has in-frame clones only and misses some. The sample lists 680,000 or so clones, 10% to 15% occurring once. Central memory, naive, regulatory and stem cell-like memory CD4+ cells were sorted by CD45RO/CCR7/CD25/CD127/CD95/CD27. In the case of this clone: As yet, its antigen is unknown. This sample also contains other DNA sequences that code for the same CDR3.

The V call is TRBV7-9, the J call TRBJ1-2; the D gene is possibly TRBD1 (6 bases). This clonotype was obtained from a man younger than 35 with type 1 diabetes. Sequencing was carried out using naive CD4+ T cells from blood. DNA of the CDR3: TGTGCCAGCAGCTTAGAACAGGGATATGGCTACACCTTC. This codes for CASSLEQGYGYTF.